This T cell receptor (beta chain) was recovered during a study of T-cell reconstitution after alpha-beta-depleted transplantation in children. This clonotype was recorded many times. Germline CDR1 reads DFQATT; CDR2 reads SNEGSKA (reference sequence). Trimming removed 4 bases at V and 5 bases at J, with 9 bases between. CDR3 length equals 11 residues. Preparation of the TCRbeta library was carried out with unique molecular identifiers. TCRdb re-called the PCR reads through MiXCR, storing one row per CDR3 protein. The sample carries roughly 89,000 distinct CDR3 sequences, 9% to 15% recorded once. The sequenced sample was PBMCs from the stem cell graft donor, obtained from the stem cell graft. This TCR derives from a human donor who donated a stem cell graft to a child with inherited bone marrow failure. The rearrangement links TRBV20-1 to TRBJ2-7; D remains ambiguous. The CDR3 sequence is CSANGIDEQYF. CDR3 DNA sequence: TGCAGTGCTAACGGAATAGACGAGCAGTACTTC.